The present TCR beta chain was sequenced within a study of T cell responses to AZD1222 COVID-19 vaccine. Study-wide context: Pooled together were second doses at about 4 or about 12 weeks. Study outcomes and limitations: Following two doses of AZD1222, Spike-specific TCR breadth and depth rose. CD4 TCRs associated with vaccination spanned spike, dominating at 160-218 and 743-854. In a largely white British group with more females than males, clonal diversity was possibly underestimated.

For this clone: Its cognate antigen is unknown.

Using immunoSEQ multiplex PCR, the repertoire was profiled, and TCRdb retains in-frame clones only, with some absent. The table shows some 90,000 clones, with about 88% occurring only once. The germline V gene encodes CDR1 SGHDN and CDR2 FVKESK. The V gene lost 1 base and the J gene lost 5 bases, with 11 bases spanning the gap. The CDR3 is made up of 14 amino acids. The gene calls are TRBV14 and TRBJ2-5; no clear D. The starting material was peripheral blood, obtained on day 0 of AZD1222 vaccination. The origin of this receptor is an adult in good health. CDR3 DNA sequence: TGTGCCAGCAGCCAAGGGTTGGTATGGGAGACCCAGTACTTC. Amino acids: CASSQGLVWETQYF.